The TCR beta chain described here comes from a study of T cell responses to AZD1222 COVID-19 vaccine. At the level of the study: Doses given second, at about 4 or about 12 weeks, were pooled.

Clones were sequenced by immunoSEQ multiplex PCR, and TCRdb holds only the in-frame ones, with some missing. The sample lists roughly 120,000 clones; roughly 87% were seen once. General study findings and limits: Donors skewed white British and female; clonal diversity was possibly underestimated. Spike was spanned by vaccine-associated CD4 TCRs, with dominance at 160-218 and 743-854. Receipt of two AZD1222 doses was followed by a rise in Spike-specific TCR breadth and depth.

Details on this clone: What it recognizes is unknown.

This CDR3 has 15 residues. The germline gives CDR1 LNHDA, CDR2 SQIVND (reference sequence). With 5 bases removed from V and 0 bases from J, the gap between germline ends came to 11 bases. The source material was peripheral blood, sampled on day 0 of AZD1222 vaccination. The V and J genes are TRBV19 and TRBJ1-5, with a tentative D call TRBD1 (5 bases). The source is an adult in good health. DNA for the CDR3: TGTGCCAGTAGTGTCGGGGCAAATAGCAATCAGCCCCAGCATTTT. This sequence encodes CASSVGANSNQPQHF.